One and the same sample provided the 26 T cell receptor beta chains below, sequenced in a study of OX40 agonist ivuxolimab in advanced cancers. Some clones are missing from TCRdb's copy, which holds only in-frame ones; the method was immunoSEQ multiplex PCR. The table lists 10,000 or so clones, about 80% of them singletons. The specimen was CD4+ or CD8+ T cells sorted from blood, collected in a trial of the OX40 agonist ivuxolimab. The receptor source for this set is an adult with an advanced solid tumor such as melanoma, head and neck, liver or kidney cancer.

To note about this clone: At one end the junction does not follow the germline gene, possibly because of a read error. The CDR3 protein is CASSLGNDGYTF. CDR3 DNA: TGCGCCAGCAGCTTGGGTAACGATGGCTACACCTTC. This sequence joins TRBV5-1 and TRBJ1-2; no clear D gene. The CDR3 is 12 residues long. Germline values: CDR1 SGHRS, CDR2 YFSETQ.

The chain uses TRBV28 and TRBJ2-7; no reliable D call. There are 11 residues in the CDR3. V lost 6 bases and J lost 4, with 7 bases in between. CDR1 is MDHEN, CDR2 SYDVKM, per germline. This chain's CDR3 is CASSLEYEQYF. The CDR3 DNA is TGTGCCAGCAGCCTGGAGTACGAGCAGTACTTC. The full variable domain, rest sourced from reference TRBV28 and TRBJ2-7, is DVKVTQSSRYLVKRTGEKVFLECVQDMDHENMFWYRQDPGLGLRLIYFSYDVKMKEKGDIPEGYSVSREKKERFSLILESASTNQTSMYLCASSLEYEQYFGPGTRLTVT.

This clone was recorded a few times. The chain recombines TRBV30 with TRBJ1-2; D perhaps matches TRBD1 (6 bases). This CDR3 is built from 15 residues. V was shortened by 2 bases and J by 6 bases, with 19 bases between the two germline ends. Germline CDR1 GTSNPN, CDR2 SVGIG (reference sequence). CDR3 coding DNA: TGTGCCTGGAGTCTTTGGGGCAGGGGCATCCATGGCTACACCTTC. Amino acids: CAWSLWGRGIHGYTF.

The chain combines TRBV6-6 with TRBJ2-1; weak D call: TRBD2 (6 bases). The germline V gene has CDR1 MNHNY and CDR2 SVGAGI (reference sequence). The length of the CDR3 is 15 residues. V lost 3 bases to trimming and J lost 9 bases, with 18 bases between them. The CDR3 spells CASSYGPGVLGEQFF. The CDR3 bases are TGTGCCAGCAGTTATGGTCCGGGAGTGCTTGGTGAGCAGTTCTTC.

J is TRBJ2-1 and V is TRBV27; 11 bases fit TRBD2. The CDR3 covers 17 residues. V lost 6 bases to trimming and J lost 6 bases; unmatched junction nucleotides: 13. The germline V gene has CDR1 MNHEY and CDR2 SMNVEV (reference sequence). The CDR3 coding sequence is TGTGCCAGCAGCCCGACGGCCCTAGCGGGAGGAAGCAATGAGCAGTTCTTC. Amino acids: CASSPTALAGGSNEQFF.

The chain links TRBV29-1 to TRBJ2-4, with 9 positions matching TRBD1. Germline lookup yields CDR1 SQVTM and CDR2 ANQGSEA. The V gene end was trimmed by 1 base and the J gene end by 5 bases; junction bases not matched to a gene: 6. This CDR3 has 15 amino acids. CDR3 nucleotide sequence: TGCAGCGTTGAAGGGACAGGGGAAGGCCAAAACATTCAGTACTTC. This translates into CSVEGTGEGQNIQYF.

Written as DNA, the CDR3 is TGTGCCAGCAGTTTATTACCAGGGGTCGAGACCCAGTACTTC. Its translation: CASSLLPGVETQYF. The rearrangement joins TRBV27 to TRBJ2-5; possibly TRBD1 for D (6 bases). Germline V gives CDR1 MNHEY, CDR2 SMNVEV (reference sequence). The CDR3 has 14 residues. V lost 1 base to trimming and J lost 5 bases, with 11 bases between them.

This clone showed up just a few times. CDR3 bases: TGTGCCAGCAGCTTAGAGGAGACAGGGGGTGACGGCTACACCTTC. Protein product: CASSLEETGGDGYTF. V and J are TRBV7-6 and TRBJ1-2, with 9 positions matching TRBD1. The CDR3 loop spans 15 amino acids. Germline CDR1 is SGHVS and CDR2 is FNYEAQ. Trimming took 1 base from V and 8 from J; bases not matched to a gene: 8.

V is TRBV27 and J is TRBJ1-4; D gene unclear. CDR3 size: 11 residues. The germline V gene encodes CDR1 MNHEY and CDR2 SMNVEV (reference sequence). V shed 4 bases and J shed 3 bases, with 0 bases lying between them. CDR3 protein: CASSSNEKLFF. CDR3 nucleotides: TGTGCCAGCAGTTCTAATGAAAAACTGTTTTTT.

The chain has TRBV28 and TRBJ2-5; possible D gene TRBD1, 6 bases. CDR1 is MDHEN, CDR2 SYDVKM, per germline. Trimming shortened V by 6 bases and J by 5 bases, and 22 bases separated the two germline ends. This CDR3 comprises 16 residues. The DNA of the CDR3 is TGTGCCAGCAGGGACAGTTGGGTTAATGTGGGGGAGACCCAGTACTTC. Its translation is CASRDSWVNVGETQYF. The full variable domain, completed using reference TRBV28 and TRBJ2-5, is DVKVTQSSRYLVKRTGEKVFLECVQDMDHENMFWYRQDPGLGLRLIYFSYDVKMKEKGDIPEGYSVSREKKERFSLILESASTNQTSMYLCASRDSWVNVGETQYFGPGTRLLVL.

The chain uses TRBV19 and TRBJ2-1; D gene uncertain. V was cut by 8 bases and J by 2 bases, with 19 bases left in between. This CDR3 is built from 16 residues. The germline gives CDR1 LNHDA, CDR2 SQIVND (reference sequence). The CDR3 loop reads CASADPPAPTYNEQFF. The CDR3 nucleotides are TGTGCCAGTGCAGACCCCCCTGCGCCTACCTACAATGAGCAGTTCTTC.

The chain joins TRBV11-1 to TRBJ1-1, with D tentatively TRBD1 (6 bases). Between the trimmed V and J ends, which lost 3 bases and 3 bases, there was a span of 17 bases. The CDR3 runs 16 residues. The germline V gene encodes CDR1 SGHAT and CDR2 FQDESV (reference sequence). CDR3 coding DNA: TGTGCCAGCAGCTTGGGGGGGGCCGGGGCGGACACTGAAGCTTTCTTT. This translates into CASSLGGAGADTEAFF.

Here the CDR3 reads CASSGPHSGEKLFF. CDR3 bases: TGTGCCAGCAGTGGGCCCCACAGCGGTGAAAAACTGTTTTTT. V usage is TRBV6-5 and J usage is TRBJ1-4; D is undetermined. CDR3 length: 14 amino acids. Germline assignment: CDR1 MNHEY and CDR2 SVGAGI. Trimming took off 5 bases at V and 7 bases at J, with 14 bases between the two ends.

The rearrangement uses TRBV27 and TRBJ2-7; D not resolved. The germline gives CDR1 MNHEY, CDR2 SMNVEV (reference sequence). This CDR3 contains 14 residues. V lost 3 bases to trimming and J lost 6 bases, with 15 bases between them. The CDR3 nucleotides read TGTGCCAGCAGTTTCCGGTCAGCCCTCACCGAGCAGTACTTC. Translation gives CASSFRSALTEQYF.

The chain links TRBV28 to TRBJ1-6, with 9 bases matching TRBD1. J lost 8 bases, V lost 5 bases, and 7 bases had no gene match. Germline loops: CDR1 MDHEN, CDR2 SYDVKM. CDR3 size: 15 residues. CDR3 nucleotide sequence: TGTGCCAGCAGTGTCCCGGGACAGGGTTATTCACCCCTCCACTTT. This gives the protein CASSVPGQGYSPLHF.

This clone was observed a single time. The chain employs TRBV6-4 and TRBJ2-1, with 11 bases matching TRBD2. The germline CDR1 and CDR2 sequences are MRHNA and SNTAGT. V shed 5 bases, J shed 4 bases, and the junction held 4 bases outside the gene matches. CDR3 length equals 15 residues. The CDR3 is CASSPGLADYNEQFF. Written as DNA, the CDR3 is TGTGCCAGCAGTCCGGGACTAGCGGATTACAATGAGCAGTTCTTC.

This sequence joins TRBV10-2 and TRBJ2-3; 15 bases are shared with TRBD2. V shed 5 bases and J 5 bases; nucleotides not matched to a gene: 8. Germline V gene lookup returns CDR1 WSHSY and CDR2 SAAADI. The CDR3 runs 17 residues. In DNA, the CDR3 is TGCGCCAGCAGTACCGGACTAGCGGGAGGGAGGGTAGATACGCAGTATTTT. It encodes CASSTGLAGGRVDTQYF.

This chain joins TRBV28 and TRBJ2-1; 7 bases map to TRBD1. The CDR3 contains 13 residues. Germline V lookup: CDR1 MDHEN, CDR2 SYDVKM. V trimming: 4 bases; J trimming: 9 bases; junction bases outside the gene matches: 6. The CDR3 bases are TGTGCCAGCAGTTGGGGGACAGCCGGTGAGCAGTTCTTC. It encodes CASSWGTAGEQFF.

This clone was recorded a few times. The chain employs TRBV6-6 and TRBJ2-3; no definite D call. The CDR3 is 13 residues long. V gave up 5 bases and J gave up 2 bases, with 8 bases separating them. Germline V CDR1 and CDR2: MNHNY, SVGAGI (reference sequence). Here the CDR3 reads CASSLTFTDTQYF. The CDR3 nucleotides read TGTGCCAGCAGTCTGACCTTCACAGATACGCAGTATTTT.

The chain links TRBV5-6 to TRBJ2-7; 8 nucleotides agree with TRBD1. The length of the CDR3 is 15 residues. CDR1 and CDR2 from the germline V gene are SGHDT and YYEEEE. V trimming: 1 base; J trimming: 0 bases; junction bases outside the gene matches: 3. The CDR3 bases are TGTGCCAGCAGCTTGCAACAGGGGGTCTCCTACGAGCAGTACTTC. Translated, it gives CASSLQQGVSYEQYF.

This sequence joins TRBV5-5 and TRBJ1-4; the D gene is possibly TRBD1 (5 bases). This CDR3 spans 14 amino acids. Trimming cost V 6 bases and J 6 bases, with 15 bases left between them. Germline values: CDR1 SGHKS, CDR2 YYEKEE (reference sequence). CDR3 sequence (DNA): TGTGCCAGCACCCGTGACAGTCCCGATGAAAAACTGTTTTTT. It is translated as CASTRDSPDEKLFF. Variable domain in full (rest from reference TRBV5-5 and TRBJ1-4): DAGVTQSPTHLIKTRGQQVTLRCSPISGHKSVSWYQQVLGQGPQFIFQYYEKEERGRGNFPDRFSARQFPNYSSELNVNALLLGDSALYLCASTRDSPDEKLFFGSGTQLSVL.

The chain links TRBV2 to TRBJ2-3, with TRBD2 as a possible D gene (6 bases). This CDR3 spans 15 amino acids. Trimming took off 3 bases at V and 0 bases at J, with 10 bases between the two ends. Germline V gene lookup returns CDR1 SNHLY and CDR2 FYNNEI. CDR3 sequence reads: CASSDLAESTDTQYF. As DNA, the CDR3 is TGTGCCAGCAGTGATTTAGCGGAAAGCACAGATACGCAGTATTTT. The whole variable domain, remainder taken from reference TRBV2 and TRBJ2-3, is EPEVTQTPSHQVTQMGQEVILRCVPISNHLYFYWYRQILGQKVEFLVSFYNNEISEKSEIFDDQFSVERPDGSNFTLKIRSTKLEDSAMYFCASSDLAESTDTQYFGPGTRLTVL.

The CDR3 sequence is CASSVALTGGAYGYTF. CDR3 bases: TGTGCCAGCAGCGTAGCCCTAACAGGGGGCGCCTATGGCTACACCTTC. This rearrangement joins TRBV9 to TRBJ1-2; 9 bases match TRBD1. Germline CDR1 and CDR2: SGDLS and YYNGEE. Trimming took 0 bases from V and 4 from J; bases not matched to a gene: 7. The CDR3 runs 16 residues. The entire variable domain, with the rest obtained from reference TRBV9 and TRBJ1-2, is as follows: DSGVTQTPKHLITATGQRVTLRCSPRSGDLSVYWYQQSLDQGLQFLIQYYNGEERAKGNILERFSAQQFPDLHSELNLSSLELGDSALYFCASSVALTGGAYGYTFGSGTRLTVV.

The J gene is TRBJ2-5, the V gene TRBV6-5, with 8 positions matching TRBD2. The CDR3 spans 15 residues. Germline loops: CDR1 MNHEY, CDR2 SVGAGI. V shed 7 bases and J 4 bases; nucleotides not matched to a gene: 11. DNA of the CDR3: TGTGCCAGCACCTTAAGCGGGAGTGGAGGAGAGACCCAGTACTTC. Its protein product is CASTLSGSGGETQYF.

This clone was observed a single time. J is TRBJ1-2 and V is TRBV11-3; D is unclear. The germline V gene has CDR1 SGHNT and CDR2 YENEEA. V lost 1 base and J lost 4, with 10 bases in between. CDR3 length: 14 amino acids. This CDR3 is CASSLVRAGYGYTF. CDR3 nucleotide sequence: TGTGCCAGCAGCTTAGTACGGGCGGGCTATGGCTACACCTTC.

This clone was picked up one time. The V call is TRBV6-4, the J call TRBJ2-7; TRBD1 matches 9 bases. This CDR3 has 15 residues. The V segment lost 4 bases and the J segment 1 base; nucleotides outside the gene matches: 5. Per the germline V gene, CDR1 is MRHNA and CDR2 is SNTAGT. The CDR3 region is CASSVGTGPSYEQYF. DNA of the CDR3: TGTGCCAGCAGTGTGGGGACAGGGCCGTCCTACGAGCAGTACTTC.